The 24 T cell receptor beta chains below all came from one sample that was sequenced in a study of regulatory T cells in long-lasting Graves disease. Time point in this sample: newly diagnosed GD, antithyroid drugs for less than 3 months. Scientists built the TCR library using RNA that was extracted from PBMCs. The authors built TCR beta libraries using iRepertoire HTBI primers and Arm-PCR of CDR3 regions. A single record per CDR3 protein comes from TCRdb applying MiXCR to the multiplex PCR reads. This table holds 600,000 to 650,000 distinct CDR3 sequences, roughly 15% found once. The data were also submitted as part of a second study, on T cells in Graves' hyperthyroidism and ophthalmopathy.

Sample: peripheral blood mononuclear cells (PBMCs), taken at new diagnosis, from a patient treated with antithyroid drugs. Every receptor here comes from a woman in her 30s with Graves disease.

The V and J genes are TRBV6-1 and TRBJ2-7; perhaps D is TRBD1 or TRBD2 (5 bases each). Germline V gene sequence: CDR1 MNHNS, CDR2 SASEGT. Trimming stripped 6 bases from V and 7 bases from J, with 13 bases between. This CDR3 region has 12 residues. CDR3 in DNA: TGTGCCAGCAGCGGGACCTCGGGGGAGCAGTACTTC. Its protein product is CASSGTSGEQYF.

This clonotype was seen at least ten times. The chain uses TRBV28 and TRBJ1-2, with no clear D. The CDR3 runs to 13 residues. The ends were cut back, 4 bases at V and 2 bases at J, with 8 bases in the middle. Germline V gene lookup returns CDR1 MDHEN and CDR2 SYDVKM. The CDR3 DNA is TGTGCCAGCAGTTCTCCAGGCAACTATGGCTACACCTTC. Translated: CASSSPGNYGYTF.

This clonotype was observed at least ten times. The CDR3 region is CSARVAGGPSTDTQYF. CDR3 nucleotide sequence: TGCAGTGCTAGAGTAGCGGGAGGGCCTAGCACAGATACGCAGTATTTT. The chain employs TRBV20-1 and TRBJ2-3; 11 bases are shared with TRBD2. The CDR3 covers 16 residues. V was clipped by 1 base and J by 0 bases; unmatched bases: 3. CDR1 and CDR2 from the germline V gene are DFQATT and SNEGSKA (reference sequence).

Of note for this clonotype: One base away lies a much larger clone, so this may be a sequencing read error. This chain links TRBV12-3 or TRBV12-4 with TRBJ2-3; 10 bases fit TRBD1. This CDR3 contains 16 residues. The CDR3 region has the DNA TGTGCCAGCAGTTTTACCCGGACAGGGGGAAACACTGAAGCTTCCTTT. Encoded protein: CASSFTRTGGNTEASF.

The chain is built from TRBV5-5 and TRBJ1-1; D remains unclear. CDR3 length: 17 residues. The germline gives CDR1 SGHKS, CDR2 YYEKEE (reference sequence). With 1 base removed from V and 0 bases from J, the gap between germline ends came to 16 bases. CDR3 protein: CASSLSTTASMNTEAFF. In nucleotides, the CDR3 is TGTGCCAGCAGCTTGAGTACCACAGCCTCCATGAACACTGAAGCTTTCTTT.

This clonotype was observed many times. The chain is built from TRBV27 and TRBJ2-7, with D unresolved. The CDR3 runs to 14 residues. Germline loops: CDR1 MNHEY, CDR2 SMNVEV (reference sequence). The ends were cut back, 6 bases at V and 3 bases at J, with 15 bases in the middle. The CDR3 nucleotides are TGTGCCAGCAGCACAACCGCCCAAATCTACGAGCAGTACTTC. It yields the protein CASSTTAQIYEQYF.

This clonotype was observed once. The chain employs TRBV29-1 and TRBJ2-7; possibly TRBD1 or TRBD2 for D (5 bases each). The CDR3 is made up of 12 amino acids. Germline V gene data show CDR1 as SQVTM and CDR2 as ANQGSEA. Trimming removed 7 bases from V and 3 bases from J, with 13 bases in between. The CDR3 bases are TGCAGCGCCGTGGATGGGGGCTACGAGCAGTACTTC. Its protein is CSAVDGGYEQYF.

This clonotype was seen at least ten times. V and J are TRBV7-2 and TRBJ2-1; a weak D match, TRBD1 (6 bases). The CDR3 spans 17 residues. The V gene lost 5 bases and the J gene lost 5 bases, with 22 bases spanning the gap. CDR1 is SGHTA and CDR2 is FQGNSA in the germline V gene. CDR3 sequence: CASSPRVQGWRNNEQFF. CDR3 bases: TGTGCCAGCAGCCCCCGGGTTCAGGGGTGGCGGAACAATGAGCAGTTCTTC.

Turning to this clonotype: A much larger clone is a single base away; this may be a read error. The chain uses TRBV28 and TRBJ1-5, with D possibly matching TRBD1 (5 bases). The CDR3 is 18 residues long. CDR1 is MDHEN, CDR2 SYDVKM, per germline. CDR3 in amino acids: CASRERGSFSRSNRPQHF. In DNA, the CDR3 is TGTGCCAGCCGTGAGCGGGGGAGTTTCAGTAGGAGCAATCGGCCCCAGCATTTT.

Notes on this clonotype: The junction differs from germline at one of its ends, possibly a read error. The chain is built from TRBV5-5 and TRBJ2-7; D might be TRBD1 or TRBD2, each matching 6 bases. The CDR3 runs to 14 residues. Germline V gives CDR1 SGHKS, CDR2 YYEKEE (reference sequence). This CDR3 is CTSSLQGRTYVQYF. In nucleotides, the CDR3 is TGTACCAGCAGCTTGCAGGGGAGGACCTACGTGCAGTACTTC.

This clonotype showed up many times. The V gene is TRBV6-1, the J gene TRBJ1-5; 8 bases fit TRBD1. With 8 bases clipped from V and 4 bases from J, the junction kept 4 bases outside the gene matches. Germline CDR1 is MNHNS and CDR2 is SASEGT. The CDR3 contains 13 residues. CDR3 protein: CASLDRENQPQHF. In nucleotides, the CDR3 is TGTGCCAGCTTGGACAGGGAGAATCAGCCCCAGCATTTT.

There are many counts of this clonotype. The chain couples TRBV28 to TRBJ2-7, with 7 bases matching TRBD2. Germline V lookup: CDR1 MDHEN, CDR2 SYDVKM. With V trimmed by 5 bases and J by 7 bases, 14 bases remained unmatched. CDR3 size: 15 residues. As DNA, the CDR3 is TGTGCCAGCAGTCCCGGGGGAGCGGGGAGTGGAGAGCAGTACTTC. This gives the protein CASSPGGAGSGEQYF.

V usage is TRBV20-1 and J usage is TRBJ1-6; D is undetermined. The CDR3 is 16 amino acids. From germline, CDR1 is DFQATT and CDR2 SNEGSKA (reference sequence). Trimming took 0 bases from V and 1 from J, leaving 10 bases between them. The CDR3 DNA is TGCAGTGCTAGAGAGAGGCAAGGTTCCTATAATTCACCCCTCCACTTT. Translated: CSARERQGSYNSPLHF.

The V gene is TRBV7-9, the J gene TRBJ2-3; perhaps D is TRBD1 or TRBD2 (6 bases each). V lost 5 bases and J lost 6, with 18 bases in between. Germline lookup yields CDR1 SEHNR and CDR2 FQNEAQ (reference sequence). The CDR3 is 15 residues long. The CDR3, as DNA: TGTGCCAGCAGCCTTAGGGGGGAGTTCGGGGATACGCAGTATTTT. It yields the protein CASSLRGEFGDTQYF.

The table lists this clonotype with a few counts. The chain links TRBV7-8 to TRBJ2-3; TRBD1 matches at 8 bases. The junction had 5 bases not matched to a gene; V was cut back by 0 bases and J by 3 bases. Germline values: CDR1 SGHVS, CDR2 FQNEAQ. This CDR3 is 16 amino acids long. CDR3 in amino acids: CASSLAGDRRTDTQYF. The CDR3, as DNA: TGTGCCAGCAGCTTAGCGGGGGACAGGCGAACAGATACGCAGTATTTT. Combining the CDR3 with reference TRBV7-8 and TRBJ2-3 gives the whole variable domain GAGVSQSPRYKVAKRGQDVALRCDPISGHVSLFWYQQALGQGPEFLTYFQNEAQLDKSGLPSDRFFAERPEGSVSTLKIQRTQQEDSAVYLCASSLAGDRRTDTQYFGPGTRLTVL.

In regard to this clonotype: This may be a read error, as it is one base from a much larger clone. The rearrangement joins TRBV12-3 or TRBV12-4 to TRBJ2-1; D remains unclear. The ends were cut back, 3 bases at V and 2 bases at J, with 11 bases in the middle. CDR3 length: 15 residues. The CDR3 loop reads CASSLRQAPYNEQFF. DNA of the CDR3: TGTGCCAGCAGTTTGAGGCAGGCCCCCTACAATGAGCAGTTCTTC.

There are many counts of this clonotype. The chain combines TRBV28 with TRBJ2-7, with TRBD2 matching 7 bases. This CDR3 is 15 amino acids long. Germline values: CDR1 MDHEN, CDR2 SYDVKM. J was trimmed by 3 bases and V by 5 bases; bases with no gene match: 10. The chain's CDR3 is CASSPRLAGRYEQYF. As DNA, the CDR3 is TGTGCCAGCAGTCCCCGCTTAGCGGGCCGCTACGAGCAGTACTTC.

The V call is TRBV5-1, the J call TRBJ2-7, with 11 bases aligning to TRBD2. This CDR3 comprises 15 residues. From germline, CDR1 is SGHRS and CDR2 YFSETQ. J gave up 7 bases and V 4 bases, and 10 bases lay outside the gene matches. The CDR3 DNA sequence: TGCGCCAGCAGCCCGGAACTAGCGGGAGCTAGTGAGCAGTACTTC. Amino acids: CASSPELAGASEQYF.

This clonotype was seen just once. The chain links TRBV7-9 to TRBJ1-4, with TRBD1 matching 7 bases. CDR1 SEHNR and CDR2 FQNEAQ come from the germline V gene (reference sequence). V was clipped by 3 bases and J by 1 base; unmatched bases: 8. This CDR3 is 17 amino acids long. In DNA form, the CDR3 reads TGTGCCAGCAGCTTGTCAGGGGGAAGGGGAACTAATGAAAAACTGTTTTTT. Encoded protein: CASSLSGGRGTNEKLFF.

The chain combines TRBV19 with TRBJ1-1; the match to TRBD1 covers 7 bases. The germline V gene encodes CDR1 LNHDA and CDR2 SQIVND (reference sequence). This CDR3 is built from 16 residues. With V trimmed by 1 base and J by 0 bases, 5 bases remained unmatched. The DNA of the CDR3 is TGTGCCAGTAGTATAGTTGGGACAGCTATGAACACTGAAGCTTTCTTT. It translates to CASSIVGTAMNTEAFF.

This clonotype occurred a few times. The chain carries TRBV30 and TRBJ2-3; TRBD1 matches 10 bases. The CDR3 is 17 amino acids. V lost 1 base, J lost 2 bases, and 9 bases stayed unmatched. Looked up from germline, CDR1 is GTSNPN and CDR2 is SVGIG (reference sequence). CDR3 amino acids: CAWSALDRGRNTDTQYF. The CDR3 nucleotides are TGTGCCTGGAGTGCCCTAGACAGGGGGCGAAACACAGATACGCAGTATTTT. Full variable domain (missing parts from reference TRBV30 and TRBJ2-3): SQTIHQWPATLVQPVGSPLSLECTVEGTSNPNLYWYRQAAGRGLQLLFYSVGIGQISSEVPQNLSASRPQDRQFILSSKKLLLSDSGFYLCAWSALDRGRNTDTQYFGPGTRLTVL.

This clonotype came up many times. The chain is built from TRBV7-9 and TRBJ2-3; D gene ambiguous. Germline CDR1 and CDR2: SEHNR and FQNEAQ (reference sequence). V dropped 4 bases and J dropped 6 bases, with 8 bases sitting between them. CDR3 length: 12 amino acids. CDR3 sequence reads: CASSYGLDTQYF. The CDR3 nucleotides are TGTGCCAGCAGCTACGGGTTGGATACGCAGTATTTT.

This clonotype was seen more than once but under ten times. The chain is built from TRBV12-3 or TRBV12-4 and TRBJ1-4; no clear D. The germline V and J ends were trimmed by 3 bases and 7 bases, with 12 bases remaining between them. The CDR3 totals 14 residues. The CDR3 loop reads CASSFSDTFEKLFF. CDR3 nucleotide sequence: TGTGCCAGCAGTTTTTCTGACACTTTTGAAAAACTGTTTTTT.

This clonotype has a handful of counts. No conserved phenylalanine or tryptophan is present at the end of the CDR3, so a read error is the likely explanation. The chain recombines TRBV6-1 with TRBJ2-1, with a tentative D call TRBD2 (5 bases). This CDR3 contains 12 residues. CDR1 MNHNS and CDR2 SASEGT come from the germline V gene. The CDR3 reads CAIREKPNEQFL. The DNA for the CDR3 is TGTGCGATTCGGGAAAAACCAAATGAGCAGTTCCTC.